This T cell receptor beta chain was sequenced during a study of early T cells in non-severe SARS-CoV-2 infection. Study-wide background: Bulk RNA from unsorted whole blood was sequenced; chains were unpaired.

Overall study findings and caveats: VDJdb matching, biased toward anti-spike CD8 responses, missed private and CD4 specificities.

This clonotype was recorded many times. Its specificity is not known. CDR1 is MDHEN and CDR2 is SYDVKM in the germline V gene. Trimming took 4 bases from V and 8 from J; bases not matched to a gene: 6. This CDR3 region has 13 residues. Researchers attached unique molecular identifiers to individual cDNA molecules. One entry per CDR3 protein, called by TCRdb with MiXCR from the 5' RACE reads. This table has around 49,000 distinct CDR3 sequences, roughly 4% appearing once. The material sequenced was whole blood. The sequence came from an adult who was a healthcare worker with PCR-confirmed SARS-CoV-2 infection or an uninfected control (not recorded which). V is TRBV28 and J is TRBJ1-2, with TRBD1 identical over 8 bases. Written as DNA, the CDR3 is TGTGCCAGCAGTTCCCCGGACAGGGACGGCTACACCTTC. Translating it yields CASSSPDRDGYTF.